A single sample is the source of the 8 T cell receptor beta chains below, sequenced in a study of blood T cell repertoires in COVID-19. Data came from immunoSEQ multiplex PCR; TCRdb stores just in-frame clones and leaves some out. The sample gives 69,000 or so clones, roughly 80% of which show up once; almost 10% is in the top ten. Sequenced sample: peripheral blood. These receptors were collected from a woman of 80 years or more with acute or convalescent COVID-19.

The rearrangement uses TRBV27 and TRBJ1-1; weak D call: TRBD1 (6 bases). V lost 4 bases, J lost 1 base, and 10 bases lay in between. The CDR3 contains 14 residues. Germline V gene data show CDR1 as MNHEY and CDR2 as SMNVEV (reference sequence). CDR3 residues: CASSSRTANTEAFF. The CDR3 DNA reads as TGTGCCAGCAGTTCCCGGACAGCGAACACTGAAGCTTTCTTT.

The chain recombines TRBV27 with TRBJ1-3; 7 nucleotides match TRBD1. Germline V gives CDR1 MNHEY, CDR2 SMNVEV (reference sequence). The length of the CDR3 is 14 residues. Unmatched junction bases numbered 3, after V lost 5 bases and J lost 2 bases. The CDR3 DNA reads as TGTGCCAGCAGTCGCACAGGGGCTGGAAACACCATATATTTT. Protein product: CASSRTGAGNTIYF.

The rearrangement uses TRBV5-1 and TRBJ2-4, with 10 bases matching TRBD1. This CDR3 is built from 17 residues. Trimming took 2 bases from V and 2 from J; bases not matched to a gene: 7. Germline V gives CDR1 SGHRS, CDR2 YFSETQ. The CDR3 reads CASSLVRTGGSKNIQYF. In DNA form, the CDR3 reads TGCGCCAGCAGCTTAGTAAGGACAGGGGGTTCCAAAAACATTCAGTACTTC.

The chain has TRBV19 and TRBJ1-2, with 7 nucleotides matching TRBD1. This CDR3 comprises 13 residues. Germline CDR1 is LNHDA and CDR2 is SQIVND (reference sequence). Trimming took 5 bases from V and 4 from J; bases not matched to a gene: 4. CDR3 amino acids: CASSVQGTYGYTF. CDR3 nucleotide sequence: TGTGCCAGTAGTGTACAGGGGACCTATGGCTACACCTTC.

J is TRBJ2-5 and V is TRBV29-1; TRBD1 is a possible D gene (5 bases). CDR3 size: 13 residues. CDR1 is SQVTM and CDR2 is ANQGSEA in the germline V gene. V was clipped by 4 bases and J by 5 bases, with 14 bases between them. DNA of the CDR3: TGCAGCGTTGGTGGGGCCGTCCGTGAGACCCAGTACTTC. This translates into CSVGGAVRETQYF.

J is TRBJ2-7 and V is TRBV12-3 or TRBV12-4; 9 positions match TRBD1. V was clipped by 4 bases and J by 3 bases; unmatched bases: 1. The CDR3 has 13 amino acids. CDR3 residues: CASSSGQGYEQYF. CDR3 bases: TGTGCCAGCAGTTCGGGACAGGGCTACGAGCAGTACTTC.

This clone was seen repeatedly, ten times or more. The chain uses TRBV11-2 and TRBJ1-1; D is unresolved. This CDR3 contains 14 residues. V was trimmed by 3 bases and J by 3 bases, leaving 11 bases between them. Germline CDR1 SGHAT, CDR2 FQNNGV. In DNA, the CDR3 is TGTGCCAGCAGCTTTCAGTCGCGGGACACTGAAGCTTTCTTT. It specifies CASSFQSRDTEAFF.

The V and J genes are TRBV14 and TRBJ1-2, with D possibly being TRBD1 (6 bases). V was clipped by 0 bases and J by 4 bases, with 6 bases between them. The CDR3 runs 13 residues. CDR1 and CDR2 from the germline V gene are SGHDN and FVKESK. This CDR3 is CASSQEDSYGYTF. DNA of the CDR3: TGTGCCAGCAGCCAAGAGGACAGCTATGGCTACACCTTC.